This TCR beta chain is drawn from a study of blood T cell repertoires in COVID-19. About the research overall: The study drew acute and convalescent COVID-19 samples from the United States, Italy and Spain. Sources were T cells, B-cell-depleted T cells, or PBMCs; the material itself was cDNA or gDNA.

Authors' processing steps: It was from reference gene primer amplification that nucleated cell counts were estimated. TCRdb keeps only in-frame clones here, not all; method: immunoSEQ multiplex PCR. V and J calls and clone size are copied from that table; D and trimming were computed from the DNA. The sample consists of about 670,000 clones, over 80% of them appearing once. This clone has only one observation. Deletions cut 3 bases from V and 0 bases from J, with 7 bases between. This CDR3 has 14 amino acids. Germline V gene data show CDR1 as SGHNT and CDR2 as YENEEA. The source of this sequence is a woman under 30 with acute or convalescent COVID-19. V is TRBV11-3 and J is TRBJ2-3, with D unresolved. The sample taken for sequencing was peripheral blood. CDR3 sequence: CASSLGSSTDTQYF. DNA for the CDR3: TGTGCCAGCAGCTTGGGCAGTAGCACAGATACGCAGTATTTT. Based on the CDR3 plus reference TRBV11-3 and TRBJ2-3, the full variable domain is EAGVVQSPRYKIIEKKQPVAFWCNPISGHNTLYWYLQNLGQGPELLIRYENEEAVDDSQLPKDRFSAERLKGVDSTLKIQPAELGDSAVYLCASSLGSSTDTQYFGPGTRLTVL.